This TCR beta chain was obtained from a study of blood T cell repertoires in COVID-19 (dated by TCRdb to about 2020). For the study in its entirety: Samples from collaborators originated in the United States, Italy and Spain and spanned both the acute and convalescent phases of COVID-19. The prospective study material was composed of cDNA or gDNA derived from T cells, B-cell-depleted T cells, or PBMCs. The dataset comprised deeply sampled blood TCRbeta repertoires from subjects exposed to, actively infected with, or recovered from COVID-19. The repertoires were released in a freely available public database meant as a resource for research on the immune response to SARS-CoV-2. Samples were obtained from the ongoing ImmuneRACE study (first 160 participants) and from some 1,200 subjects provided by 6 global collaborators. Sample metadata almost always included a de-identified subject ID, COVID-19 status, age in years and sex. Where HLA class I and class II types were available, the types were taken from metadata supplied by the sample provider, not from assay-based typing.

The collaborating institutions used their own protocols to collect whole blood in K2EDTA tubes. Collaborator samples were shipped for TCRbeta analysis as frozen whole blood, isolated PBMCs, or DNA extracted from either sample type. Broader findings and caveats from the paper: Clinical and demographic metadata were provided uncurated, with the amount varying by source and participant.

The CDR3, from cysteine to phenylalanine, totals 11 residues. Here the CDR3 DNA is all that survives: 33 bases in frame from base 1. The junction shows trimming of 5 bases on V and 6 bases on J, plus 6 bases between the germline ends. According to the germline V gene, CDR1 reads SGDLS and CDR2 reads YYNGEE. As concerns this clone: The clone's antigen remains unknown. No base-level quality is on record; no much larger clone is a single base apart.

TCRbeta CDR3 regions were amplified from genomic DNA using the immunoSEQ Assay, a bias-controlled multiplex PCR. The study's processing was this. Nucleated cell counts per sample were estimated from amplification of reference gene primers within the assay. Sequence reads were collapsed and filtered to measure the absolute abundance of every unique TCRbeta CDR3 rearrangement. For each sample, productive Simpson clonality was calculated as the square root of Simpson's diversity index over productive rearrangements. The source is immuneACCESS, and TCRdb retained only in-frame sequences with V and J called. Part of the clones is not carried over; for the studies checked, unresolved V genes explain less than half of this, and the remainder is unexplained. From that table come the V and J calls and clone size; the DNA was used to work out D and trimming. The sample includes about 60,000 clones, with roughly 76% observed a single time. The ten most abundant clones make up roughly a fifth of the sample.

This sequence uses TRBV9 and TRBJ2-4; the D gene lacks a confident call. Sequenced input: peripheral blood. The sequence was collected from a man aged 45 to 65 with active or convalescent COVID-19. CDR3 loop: CASSPGNIQYF. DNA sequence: TGTGCCAGCAGTCCGGGAAACATTCAGTACTTC.